The 2 T cell receptor beta chains below were found in one sample sequenced in a study of T cell repertoires in cytomegalovirus infection. These receptors have no identified antigens. Using its own MiXCR run on the reads, TCRdb lists one record per CDR3 protein. The repertoire includes about 770,000 distinct CDR3 sequences, 25% to 35% of them detected once, and 10% to 15% sits in the top ten. Source: cultured CD8+ T cells from PBMCs, taken from culture after CMV antigen stimulation. The receptors here all came from a human donor in good health (CMV status not recorded). Some clones in this sample may be carry-over from other donors' samples.

The chain recombines TRBV5-8 with TRBJ1-1; maybe TRBD1 (5 bases). The germline gives CDR1 SGHTS, CDR2 YDEGEE. Trimming stripped 1 base from V and 8 bases from J, with 15 bases between. This CDR3 is 14 amino acids long. CDR3 region: CASSLFGDPREAFF. The CDR3, as DNA: TGTGCCAGCAGCTTGTTCGGGGACCCGAGGGAAGCTTTCTTT.

V and J are TRBV19 and TRBJ2-3; D may be TRBD1 (5 bases). Germline V gives CDR1 LNHDA, CDR2 SQIVND (reference sequence). V gave up 3 bases and J gave up 2 bases, with 15 bases separating them. The CDR3 is 16 residues long. Here the CDR3 DNA reads TGTGCCAGTAGTATCCCCAGGGCTAGGACCACAGATACGCAGTATTTT. This gives the protein CASSIPRARTTDTQYF.